These 22 T cell receptor beta chains share one sample of origin, sequenced in a study of tumor-infiltrating lymphocytes in primary liver carcinoma. Scientists recovered RNA and DNA together from approximately 20-30 mg of unsorted bulk tissue. TCR beta cDNA was made from around 520 ng total RNA with a constant-region primer. Researchers made the TCR beta libraries by running three nested multiplex PCR rounds with slightly modified ARM-PCR. Running roughly 10 cycles apiece, the first two PCR rounds relied on TRBV1-TRBV30 forward primers together with a C-beta reverse primer. MiXCR, applied by TCRdb to the multiplex PCR reads, yields one record per CDR3 protein. The table lists 100,000 to 120,000 distinct CDR3 sequences, around 80% of them singletons. Material: liver tumor tissue from sampling region 3. Subset denoted: tumor region T3, left-lateral pole. The receptor source for this set is a middle-aged man with primary liver carcinoma and hepatitis B virus infection.

As regards this clonotype: The junction departs from germline at one end; a sequencing error may be responsible. The rearrangement links TRBV6-1 to TRBJ2-1; D unresolved. The germline CDR1 and CDR2 sequences are MNHNS and SASEGT. This CDR3 is 18 amino acids long. CDR3 in amino acids: CASGEEVMGGHSYNEQSF. CDR3 nucleotides: TGTGCCAGCGGTGAAGAGGTTATGGGCGGCCACTCCTACAATGAGCAGTCCTTC.

This clonotype showed up just a few times. This may come from a read error, since a much larger clone is one base off. The chain carries TRBV5-1 and TRBJ2-5; TRBD1 matches at 10 bases. The CDR3 is 16 amino acids. Germline V CDR1 and CDR2: SGHRS, YFSETQ. The CDR3 spells CANSARTGGGGETQYF. The CDR3 nucleotides are TGCGCCAACAGCGCCAGGACAGGGGGAGGAGGGGAGACCCAGTACTTC.

This clonotype was seen a few times. Germline is not matched at one junction end, which may reflect a read error. The chain joins TRBV6-5 to TRBJ2-3, with TRBD2 matching over 11 bases. The CDR3 extends over 15 amino acids. Germline lookup yields CDR1 MNHEY and CDR2 SVGAGI. The CDR3 nucleotides read TGTGCCAGTAACCCAAGACTAGCGGGAACAGATACACAGTATTTT. Its protein is CASNPRLAGTDTQYF.

The chain couples TRBV11-2 to TRBJ1-4; a weak D match, TRBD1 (6 bases). With 3 bases removed from V and 7 bases from J, the gap between germline ends came to 12 bases. The germline V gene has CDR1 SGHAT and CDR2 FQNNGV. There are 14 residues in the CDR3. The CDR3 sequence: CASSFRDKGEKLFF. CDR3 DNA: TGTGCCAGCAGCTTCCGGGACAAGGGTGAAAAACTGTTTTTT. The full variable domain, completed using reference TRBV11-2 and TRBJ1-4, is EAGVAQSPRYKIIEKRQSVAFWCNPISGHATLYWYQQILGQGPKLLIQFQNNGVVDDSQLPKDRFSAERLKGVDSTLKIQPAKLEDSAVYLCASSFRDKGEKLFFGSGTQLSVL.

As for this clonotype: The junction departs from the called germline gene at one end, perhaps through a read error. The rearrangement uses TRBV5-1 and TRBJ2-3; D is perhaps TRBD2 (6 bases). This CDR3 has 16 amino acids. Germline V gives CDR1 SGHRS, CDR2 YFSETQ. CDR3 in amino acids: CARSLNGRTSTDTQYF. In nucleotides, the CDR3 is TGCGCCAGAAGCTTGAACGGCCGCACTAGCACCGATACGCAGTATTTT.

In its sample, this clonotype was seen once. One end of the junction varies from germline; a read error may be responsible. J is TRBJ2-7 and V is TRBV6-2 or TRBV6-3, with 11 nucleotides matching TRBD2. Germline-derived CDR1 and CDR2 are MNHEY and SVGEGT. CDR3 length equals 16 residues. Here the CDR3 DNA reads TGTACCAGCAGTTACTCGTCTAGCGGGAGGAGATACGAACAGTACTTC. Translation: CTSSYSSSGRRYEQYF.

As for this clonotype: An end of the junction differs from the germline gene, which may be a read error. This chain connects TRBV7-9 to TRBJ1-5, with D tentatively TRBD2 (6 bases). Matching the DNA end better, TRBJ2-3 makes the J call doubtful. The CDR3 covers 15 residues. Germline assignment: CDR1 SEHNR and CDR2 FQNEAQ (reference sequence). Written as DNA, the CDR3 is TGTGTCAGCAGCCCCCAGGGAGGAAGCAATCAGCCCCAGTATTTT. This translates into CVSSPQGGSNQPQYF.

To note about this clonotype: Sequence at one end of the junction differs from germline and may be a read error. V gene TRBV4-3 combines with J gene TRBJ2-7, with D unclear. CDR3 length: 15 amino acids. Germline V CDR1 and CDR2: LGHNA, YSLEER. The DNA of the CDR3 is TGCGCCAGTAGCCAAGACCTGACATGCTCCTACGAGCAGTACTTC. Its translation is CASSQDLTCSYEQYF.

For this clonotype: A read error may account for a junction end that differs from germline. This sequence joins TRBV29-1 and TRBJ2-5; the D gene could be TRBD1 or TRBD2 (5 bases each). The CDR3 extends over 15 amino acids. The V gene's germline CDR1 is SQVTM and CDR2 ANQGSEA. In DNA, the CDR3 is TGCAGCGTTGAGGGACCCGGGAAGCTCCAAGAGACCCAATACTTC. As protein: CSVEGPGKLQETQYF.

This clonotype was observed at least ten times. This sequence joins TRBV24-1 and TRBJ2-1, with D perhaps matching TRBD1 (5 bases). CDR3 length: 13 residues. Per germline, CDR1 KGHDR and CDR2 SFDVKD. The V gene lost 3 bases and the J gene lost 12 bases, with 14 bases spanning the gap. CDR3 amino acids: CATSDPPGQGQFF. The CDR3 nucleotides read TGTGCCACCAGTGATCCCCCGGGCCAGGGGCAGTTCTTC.

About this clonotype itself: The junction departs from germline at one end; a sequencing error may be responsible. This chain uses TRBV29-1 with TRBJ2-2; TRBD2 matches 11 bases. Germline V gives CDR1 SQVTM, CDR2 ANQGSEA. This CDR3 has 15 residues. DNA of the CDR3: TGCAGCGCGTCGGTAGCGGGAGGGTGGACGGGGGGGCTGTTTTTT. It codes for CSASVAGGWTGGLFF.

In regard to this clonotype: It may be a read error: a sequence one base away is much more abundant. The chain uses TRBV5-1 and TRBJ2-5; 9 nucleotides line up with TRBD1. This CDR3 has 16 amino acids. Germline V gene sequence: CDR1 SGHRS, CDR2 YFSETQ. J lost 4 bases, V lost 4 bases, and 11 bases had no gene match. CDR3 region: CASSQNRQGVRETQYF. The CDR3 DNA is TGCGCCAGCAGCCAGAACCGACAGGGGGTAAGAGAGACCCAGTACTTC.

V usage is TRBV14 and J usage is TRBJ1-2; 9 nucleotides line up with TRBD1. J lost 2 bases, V lost 7 bases, and 14 bases had no gene match. Germline lookup yields CDR1 SGHDN and CDR2 FVKESK. There are 17 residues in the CDR3. This CDR3 is CASNRIVQGAQNYGYTF. For the CDR3, the DNA is TGTGCCAGCAACCGCATCGTACAGGGGGCCCAAAACTATGGCTACACCTTC.

As concerns this clonotype: The junction and the germline gene differ at one end; a read error may be behind it. The chain employs TRBV28 and TRBJ2-3, with D perhaps TRBD2 (5 bases). Germline V lookup: CDR1 MDHEN, CDR2 SYDVKM. The CDR3 totals 16 residues. CDR3 DNA: TGTGCCAGCAGGCTACGTGAGGGCCTAGTCACAGATACGCACTATTTT. Its translation is CASRLREGLVTDTHYF.

Of note for this clonotype: At one end the junction does not follow the germline gene, possibly because of a read error. CDR3 coding DNA: TGTGCCAGCAGCCCCTTGGACACCGGGGAGCTGCTTTTT. This encodes CASSPLDTGELLF. This chain joins TRBV6-2 or TRBV6-3 and TRBJ2-2; perhaps D is TRBD1 or TRBD2 (5 bases each). CDR1 is MNHEY, CDR2 SVGEGT, per germline. The CDR3 is 13 amino acids.

Note on this clonotype: One junction end does not reproduce the germline sequence, and a read error may be involved. The chain couples TRBV11-2 to TRBJ2-7, with a weak D call TRBD1 (5 bases). The germline V gene has CDR1 SGHAT and CDR2 FQNNGV. This CDR3 is built from 14 residues. The CDR3 loop is CASSSNRYPYEQYF. CDR3 in DNA: TGTGCCAGCAGCTCTAACAGGTATCCCTACGAGCAATACTTC.

The chain is built from TRBV6-5 and TRBJ2-7; 9 nucleotides align to TRBD2. This CDR3 is built from 16 residues. J was trimmed by 2 bases and V by 11 bases; bases with no gene match: 16. Germline V gene data show CDR1 as MNHEY and CDR2 as SVGAGI. The CDR3 DNA reads TGTGCCTGCGAGGGGCGTGCTAGCGGGGATACCTACGAGCAGTACTTC. It specifies CACEGRASGDTYEQYF.

This clonotype was seen only once. The junction and the germline gene differ at one end; a read error may be behind it. The chain joins TRBV12-3 or TRBV12-4 to TRBJ2-5, with 7 bases aligning to TRBD2. The CDR3 is made up of 13 amino acids. CDR3 in amino acids: CTSTPNSGETHYF. The CDR3 DNA sequence: TGTACCAGCACTCCGAACAGCGGGGAGACCCACTACTTC.

With regard to this clonotype: At one end the junction does not follow the germline gene, possibly because of a read error. The genes are TRBV6-2 or TRBV6-3 and TRBJ1-1; D is possibly TRBD1 (6 bases). The germline gives CDR1 MNHEY, CDR2 SVGEGT. This CDR3 region has 12 residues. The chain's CDR3 is CASSYRETVAFF. CDR3 coding DNA: TGTGCTAGCAGTTACAGGGAAACTGTAGCTTTCTTT.

With respect to this clonotype: This CDR3 fails to terminate in the conserved phenylalanine or tryptophan, so it likely reflects a read error. The V and J genes are TRBV4-1 and TRBJ2-3, with D maybe TRBD2 (6 bases). The V and J ends lost 7 bases and 5 bases respectively, with 16 bases between them. This CDR3 comprises 14 residues. CDR1 and CDR2 (germline): MGHRA, YSYEKL. CDR3 protein: CASKQDTAGDTQYY. For the CDR3, the DNA is TGCGCCAGCAAGCAAGATACAGCGGGAGATACGCAGTATTAT.

With respect to this clonotype: A much larger clone lies one base from this, so it may be a read error. The chain employs TRBV28 and TRBJ2-7; 7 bases are a match to TRBD2. CDR1 is MDHEN, CDR2 SYDVKM, per germline. The CDR3 runs 15 residues. CDR3 DNA: TGTGGCAGCAGTGATAGCGGGCCTAAATCCTACGAGCAGTACTTC. Amino acids: CGSSDSGPKSYEQYF.

This chain joins TRBV7-9 and TRBJ2-5, with 9 positions matching TRBD2. Germline-derived CDR1 and CDR2 are SEHNR and FQNEAQ (reference sequence). V lost 9 bases, J lost 8 bases, and 13 bases stayed unmatched. The CDR3 consists of 14 residues. The CDR3 bases are TGTGCCAGGACCTTAGTAGCGGGAGTGGAAACCCAGTACTTC. Protein sequence: CARTLVAGVETQYF.